This T cell receptor beta chain was documented in a study of control samples from healthy donors and cancer patients. The repertoire was sequenced with immunoSEQ multiplex PCR; TCRdb's copy has only in-frame clones and lacks some. The table has around 250,000 clones, over 70% seen once. CDR1 and CDR2 from the germline V gene are MNHEY and SVGAGI. This CDR3 region has 13 residues. Trimming left V 8 bases short and J 0 bases short, with 11 bases between. Sequencing used PBMCs. The sequence derives from a woman aged 60-75 years with lung cancer. The genes are TRBV6-5 and TRBJ2-7, with D uncertain. CDR3 residues: CASLASSSYEQYF. In DNA form, the CDR3 reads TGTGCCAGCCTGGCTAGTTCCTCCTACGAGCAGTACTTC.